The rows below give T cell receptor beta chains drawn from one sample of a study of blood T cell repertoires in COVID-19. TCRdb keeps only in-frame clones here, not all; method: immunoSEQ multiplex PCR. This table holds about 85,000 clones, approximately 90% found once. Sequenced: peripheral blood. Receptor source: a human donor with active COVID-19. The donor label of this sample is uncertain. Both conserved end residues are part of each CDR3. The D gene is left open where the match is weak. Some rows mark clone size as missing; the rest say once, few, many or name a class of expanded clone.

TGTGCCAGCAGCTTCCCCCCAGGGTTAGACATCTATGGCTACACCTTC | CASSFPPGLDIYGYTF | TRBV7-9 | . | TRBJ1-2 | .
TGTGCTAGCACCCCTCTTCTGACGGAGAACTATGGCTACACCTTC | CASTPLLTENYGYTF | TRBV7-7 | . | TRBJ1-2 | .
TGTGCCAGCAGTCTGCTAAGCGGGGGGGCGAATGAGCAGTTCTTC | CASSLLSGGANEQFF | TRBV28 | . | TRBJ2-1 | TRBD2
TGCGCCAGCAGCCTCCTTGGGCCCACAGATACGCAGTATTTT | CASSLLGPTDTQYF | TRBV5-1 | . | TRBJ2-3 | .
TGTGCCAGCAGCAAACTGGGACAACGCCAAGAGACCCAGTACTTC | CASSKLGQRQETQYF | TRBV21-1 | . | TRBJ2-5 | .
TGTGCCAGTCAGTCTTTGGGGAGGGACTCCTACAATGAGCAGTTCTTC | CASQSLGRDSYNEQFF | TRBV28 | . | TRBJ2-1 | TRBD2
TGCGCCAGCAGTCAAGTTAGACGAGCCGGGGGGCTAGAAAAACTGTTTTTT | CASSQVRRAGGLEKLFF | TRBV23-1 | . | TRBJ1-4 | .
TGTGCCAGCAGGTACACAGGGGCTGGAAACACCATATATTTT | CASRYTGAGNTIYF | TRBV6-6 | . | TRBJ1-3 | TRBD1
TGTGCCAGCAGTTACACCCGCAGGGCCCGAGCCGGGTACGAGCAGTACTTC | CASSYTRRARAGYEQYF | TRBV6-2/TRBV6-3 | . | TRBJ2-7 | .
TGTGCCAGCAGCTCAAACAGGGGCCTAAACACTGAAGCTTTCTTT | CASSSNRGLNTEAFF | TRBV11-1 | . | TRBJ1-1 | TRBD1
TGTGCCAGCAGTGAAACACTATTCCGGACAGGGTATAATTCACCCCTCCACTTT | CASSETLFRTGYNSPLHF | TRBV6-1 | . | TRBJ1-6 | TRBD1
TGTGCCAGCAGCTTGGAGCAGGGTCGAGGCAATCAGCCCCAGCATTTT | CASSLEQGRGNQPQHF | TRBV5-8 | . | TRBJ1-5 | .
TGTGCCATCAGTGAGTCTGGAGGGGCCCGGAGGGGCAATGAGCAGTTCTTC | CAISESGGARRGNEQFF | TRBV10-3 | once | TRBJ2-1 | .
TGTGCCAGCAGCTCTGACAGGGGCGATTATAGCAATCAGCCCCAGCATTTT | CASSSDRGDYSNQPQHF | TRBV7-8 | . | TRBJ1-5 | TRBD1
TGTGCCAGCACTGCCAGGGCCCCGCCCAATGAGCAGTTCTTC | CASTARAPPNEQFF | TRBV2 | . | TRBJ2-1 | .
TGTGCCAGTAGTGGAGGACAGGGAAATACGCAGTATTTT | CASSGGQGNTQYF | TRBV19 | . | TRBJ2-3 | TRBD1
TGCAGTGCTAGTCCACGAGCGGCACAATACAATGAGCAGTTCTTC | CSASPRAAQYNEQFF | TRBV20-1 | . | TRBJ2-1 | .
TGTGCCAGCAGTGACTCGACAGGGGGCTACACCTTC | CASSDSTGGYTF | TRBV27 | . | TRBJ1-2 | TRBD1
TGTGCCAGCAGCCTAAACAGGGATAGGGAGACCCAGTACTTC | CASSLNRDRETQYF | TRBV28 | . | TRBJ2-5 | .
TGTGCCAGCACCGACAGAAGCTCCTACAATGAGCAGTTCTTC | CASTDRSSYNEQFF | TRBV7-9 | . | TRBJ2-1 | .
TGTGCCAGCAGCTCCCGGGGGGGGGAAGTCAGGGCCACCGGGGAGCTGTTTTTT | CASSSRGGEVRATGELFF | TRBV7-6 | . | TRBJ2-2 | TRBD2
TGTGCCAGCAGCTTAGAACGGGGGGGCGCGGATACGCAGTATTTT | CASSLERGGADTQYF | TRBV7-3 | . | TRBJ2-3 | TRBD2
TGTGCCAGCAGCCAAGACGGCGGGGGGGCCCGGAATGAGCAGTTCTTC | CASSQDGGGARNEQFF | TRBV4-2 | . | TRBJ2-1 | TRBD2
TGTGCCAGCAGCCTCGGGGGGCTGAACACCATATATTTT | CASSLGGLNTIYF | TRBV11-2 | . | TRBJ1-3 | .
TGCGCCAGCAGCCAAGATCAACCGGCTAACTATGGCTACACCTTC | CASSQDQPANYGYTF | TRBV4-3 | . | TRBJ1-2 | .
TGTGCCAGCAGCACCACAGCTATGAACACTGAAGCTTTCTTT | CASSTTAMNTEAFF | TRBV28 | . | TRBJ1-1 | .
TGTGCCAGTAGTTCCCTAGCGGGGGGCCGTTTACAGACAGATACGCAGTATTTT | CASSSLAGGRLQTDTQYF | TRBV19 | . | TRBJ2-3 | TRBD2
TGTGCCAGCAGTGCCCTAGCTAAAGCGTACTCCTACAATGAGCAGTTCTTC | CASSALAKAYSYNEQFF | TRBV6-4 | once | TRBJ2-1 | .
TGTGCCACCGATCAAGGGGGAGATACGCAGTATTTT | CATDQGGDTQYF | TRBV19 | . | TRBJ2-3 | .
TGTGCCAGCAGTCTGTTGGCGGGGGGGTACGAGCAGTACTTC | CASSLLAGGYEQYF | TRBV2 | . | TRBJ2-7 | TRBD2
TGTGCCAGCAATGTCGGGGGGCCGGGGGGCTATGGCTACACCTTC | CASNVGGPGGYGYTF | TRBV6-5 | . | TRBJ1-2 | .
TGTGCCAGCAGTTGGCAGGGTAGGGGCACTGAAGCTTTCTTT | CASSWQGRGTEAFF | TRBV28 | . | TRBJ1-1 | .
TGTGCCAGCAGCGTAAGTAATACGAGGGCGGAGACCCAGTACTTC | CASSVSNTRAETQYF | TRBV9 | . | TRBJ2-5 | .
TGTGCCAGCAGCGTACAACAGCTTAATTCACCCCTCCACTTT | CASSVQQLNSPLHF | TRBV9 | . | TRBJ1-6 | .
TGTGCCAGCTCACCCGAGGAGGGGGCGACCTATAATTCACCCCTCCACTTT | CASSPEEGATYNSPLHF | TRBV18 | . | TRBJ1-6 | TRBD1
TGTGCCACCTCCGTGGGACTGGGGAAAGAAAAACTGTTTTTT | CATSVGLGKEKLFF | TRBV2 | . | TRBJ1-4 | .
TGTGCCAGCAGCTTAGAATTTACAGGGGGCGGCTATGGCTACACCTTC | CASSLEFTGGGYGYTF | TRBV7-8 | . | TRBJ1-2 | TRBD1
TGTGCCAGTAGTACAGTTGAAGCTTTCTTT | CASSTVEAFF | TRBV19 | . | TRBJ1-1 | .
TGTGCCAGCAACACAGGGGGGCGGTCGGCTTCTACGCAGTATTTT | CASNTGGRSASTQYF | TRBV9 | . | TRBJ2-3 | TRBD1
TGTGCCAGCACCAAAGAGGACAGCTATGGCTACACCTTC | CASTKEDSYGYTF | TRBV28 | . | TRBJ1-2 | .
TGTGCCAGCAGTTTAATTTCCCCCGGGGGAAATACCTACGAGCAGTACTTC | CASSLISPGGNTYEQYF | TRBV27 | . | TRBJ2-7 | .
TGTGCCAGCAGCAAGTTAACTCCCTCCCACAGGGGTGAGGGACCTAGCAATCAGCCCCAGCATTTT | CASSKLTPSHRGEGPSNQPQHF | TRBV21-1 | . | TRBJ1-5 | .
TGTGCCACCAGCAGAGGGACAGGGGGCTACAATGAGCAGTTCTTC | CATSRGTGGYNEQFF | TRBV15 | . | TRBJ2-1 | TRBD1
TGTGCCAGCAGCTTAAGCGGGGGAGATACCGGGGAGCTGTTTTTT | CASSLSGGDTGELFF | TRBV7-3 | . | TRBJ2-2 | TRBD2
TGTGCCATCAGCGGAGACAGGGGAGATGAGCAGTTCTTC | CAISGDRGDEQFF | TRBV10-3 | once | TRBJ2-1 | TRBD1
TGTGCCAGCAGCTCAAACTACGAGCAGTACTTC | CASSSNYEQYF | TRBV5-6 | once | TRBJ2-7 | .
TGTGCCAGCAGCTTAAATGGCAGGGTTTCCTACAATGAGCAGTTCTTC | CASSLNGRVSYNEQFF | TRBV7-3 | . | TRBJ2-1 | .